This note documents a single T cell receptor beta chain sequence. This specimen comes from a study of control samples from healthy donors and cancer patients. Method: immunoSEQ multiplex PCR; TCRdb's copy keeps in-frame clones and lacks some. The sample lists roughly 170,000 clones, about 94% occurring once. Trimming took 0 bases from V and 12 from J, leaving 21 bases between them. Germline V lookup: CDR1 SGDLS, CDR2 YYNGEE. The CDR3 length is 16 residues. The sample taken for sequencing was blood. The chain combines TRBV9 with TRBJ1-4; D unresolved. The TCR comes from a woman aged 55-75 years in good health. The CDR3 DNA reads as TGTGCCAGCAGCGTAGGATTGGCGTCGGTGCAAGGAGAACTGTTTTTT. Translating gives CASSVGLASVQGELFF.